This record covers a single TCR beta chain. Antigen: not known. The sample comes from a study of cytomegalovirus exposure and HLA in healthy donors. Overall study findings and caveats: In vitro assays verified that a few CMV-associated chains recognized CMV antigens specifically.

PCR primers comprised 60 Vbeta and 13 Jbeta primers. Measured with immunoSEQ multiplex PCR; TCRdb has only the in-frame clones, and not every one. The data contain over 100,000 clones, around 75% of them singletons. V lost 7 bases to trimming and J lost 7 bases; unmatched junction nucleotides: 14. Germline V gene lookup returns CDR1 SNHLY and CDR2 FYNNEI. This CDR3 has 15 residues. V gene TRBV2 combines with J gene TRBJ1-1, with TRBD1 identical over 8 bases. Sequencing was done on a sample of PBMCs. The sequence was collected from a woman aged 25 to 39 in good health and CMV-seronegative. In DNA, the CDR3 is TGTGCCAGCACCCGAGAGGGACAGGCTCTGGGTGAAGCTTTCTTT. Residues: CASTREGQALGEAFF.